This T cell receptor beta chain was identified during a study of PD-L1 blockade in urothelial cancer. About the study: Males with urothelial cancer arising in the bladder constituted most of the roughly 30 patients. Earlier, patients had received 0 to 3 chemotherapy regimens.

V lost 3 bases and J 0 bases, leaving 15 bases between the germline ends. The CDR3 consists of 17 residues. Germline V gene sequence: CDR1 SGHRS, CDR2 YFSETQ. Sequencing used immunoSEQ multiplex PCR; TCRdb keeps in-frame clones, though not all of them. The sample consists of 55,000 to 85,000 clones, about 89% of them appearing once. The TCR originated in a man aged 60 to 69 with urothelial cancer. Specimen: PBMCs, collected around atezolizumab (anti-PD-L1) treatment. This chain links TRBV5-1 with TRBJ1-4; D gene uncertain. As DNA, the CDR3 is TGCGCCAGCAGCTGGGAGGCTTCCGGTGCAACTAATGAAAAACTGTTTTTT. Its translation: CASSWEASGATNEKLFF.